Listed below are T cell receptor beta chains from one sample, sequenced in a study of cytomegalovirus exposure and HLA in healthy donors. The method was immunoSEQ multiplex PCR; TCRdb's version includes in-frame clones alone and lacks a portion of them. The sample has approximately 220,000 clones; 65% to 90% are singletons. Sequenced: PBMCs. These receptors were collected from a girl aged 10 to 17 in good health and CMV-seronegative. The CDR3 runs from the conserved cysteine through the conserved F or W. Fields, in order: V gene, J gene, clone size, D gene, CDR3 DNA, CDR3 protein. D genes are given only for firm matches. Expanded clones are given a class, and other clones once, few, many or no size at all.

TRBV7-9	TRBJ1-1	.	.	TGTGCCAGCAGCCTGGAGTTTGGAACAAGCACTGAAGCTTTCTTT	CASSLEFGTSTEAFF
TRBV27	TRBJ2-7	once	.	TGTGCCAGCAGTTTAAGCCGGGGGACGATCTCCTACGAGCAGTACTTC	CASSLSRGTISYEQYF
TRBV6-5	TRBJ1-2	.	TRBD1	TGTGCCAGCAGTTACGCTCCGGGACAGGGGTACTATGGCTACACCTTC	CASSYAPGQGYYGYTF
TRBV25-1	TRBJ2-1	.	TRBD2	TGTGCCAGCGGACTAGGGAGCGGTGAGCAGTTCTTC	CASGLGSGEQFF
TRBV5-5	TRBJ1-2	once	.	TGTGCCAGCAGCTTGGTTTCAGTTTACGGCTACACCTTC	CASSLVSVYGYTF
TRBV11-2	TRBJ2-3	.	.	TGTGCCAGCAGCTTAGATAAGGGGGGGGGTAGCACAGATACGCAGTATTTT	CASSLDKGGGSTDTQYF
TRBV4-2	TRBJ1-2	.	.	TGTGCCAGCAGCCAAGATTGGAGGGGCCACAGCCCCTATGGCTACACCTTC	CASSQDWRGHSPYGYTF
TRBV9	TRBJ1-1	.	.	TGTGCCAGCAGCGTTGACTCACAGGGAAATGAAGCTTTCTTT	CASSVDSQGNEAFF
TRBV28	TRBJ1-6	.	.	TGTGCCAGCAGTTTAGAGGGCGGCAGCCATTCACCCCTCCACTTT	CASSLEGGSHSPLHF
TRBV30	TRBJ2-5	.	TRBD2	TGTGCCTGGGTGACTAGCGCGGCCCAGTACTTC	CAWVTSAAQYF
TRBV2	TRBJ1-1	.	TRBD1	TGTGCCAGCAGAGGACAGGGGAGGTTCGCTGAAGCTTTCTTT	CASRGQGRFAEAFF
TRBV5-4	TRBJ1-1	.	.	TGTGCCAGCAGCTTGGAATGGTCTGGGAGTGATGAAGCTTTCTTT	CASSLEWSGSDEAFF
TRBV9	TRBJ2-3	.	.	TGTGCCAGCAGCCCAGGATTCACAGATACGCAGTATTTT	CASSPGFTDTQYF
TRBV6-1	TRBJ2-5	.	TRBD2	TGTGCCAGCAGTGAAGTTTATGGCGGGGGGTCCCAAGAGACCCAGTACTTC	CASSEVYGGGSQETQYF
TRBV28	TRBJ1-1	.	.	TGTGCCAGCAGTTCAGAGGTCGCCGAAGCTTTCTTT	CASSSEVAEAFF
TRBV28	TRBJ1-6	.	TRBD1	TGTGCCAGCAGTTGGGGACAGGTGGATAATTCACCCCTCCACTTT	CASSWGQVDNSPLHF
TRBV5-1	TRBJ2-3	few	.	TGCGCCAGCGCTGGGACTAGCACAGATACGCAGTATTTT	CASAGTSTDTQYF
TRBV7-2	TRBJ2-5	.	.	TGTGCCAGCAGCCAGCTAGTCGGGGTGGGAACCCAAGAGACCCAGTACTTC	CASSQLVGVGTQETQYF
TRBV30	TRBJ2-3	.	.	TGTGCCTGGAGTGTCTCGCGGGACACAGATACGCAGTATTTT	CAWSVSRDTDTQYF
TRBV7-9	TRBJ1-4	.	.	TGTGCCAGCAGCTTAGGCCAGGGGCGAACTAATGAAAAACTGTTTTTT	CASSLGQGRTNEKLFF
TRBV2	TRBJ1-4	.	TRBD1	TGTGCCAGCAGTGAAGCCTTGGGACAGGCGGAAAAACTGTTTTTT	CASSEALGQAEKLFF
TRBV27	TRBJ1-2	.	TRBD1	TGTGCCAGCAGTCTCCAATGGACAGGGGACGGCGATGGCTACACCTTC	CASSLQWTGDGDGYTF
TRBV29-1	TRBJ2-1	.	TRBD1	TGCAGCGTTGAAACATGGCTGGAGACAGGGGGCGGCCCCCCACCTAATGAGCAGTTCTTC	CSVETWLETGGGPPPNEQFF
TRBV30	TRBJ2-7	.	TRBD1	TGTGCCTGGATCGCGACAGGGGCCTCCTACGAGCAGTACTTC	CAWIATGASYEQYF
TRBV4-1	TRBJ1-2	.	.	TGCGCCAGCAGCCAAGATTACGGCGGCAGGGGATATGGCTACACCTTC	CASSQDYGGRGYGYTF
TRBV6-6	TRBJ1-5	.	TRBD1	TGTGCCAGCAGACCCCCGGGACAGGGGAACAATCAGCCCCAGCATTTT	CASRPPGQGNNQPQHF
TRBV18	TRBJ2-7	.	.	TGTGCCAGCTGGGGGGAGTTTTCCTACGAGCAGTACTTC	CASWGEFSYEQYF
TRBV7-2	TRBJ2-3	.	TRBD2	TGTGCCAGCAGCAAGACTCCGACTAGCGGGGTGACTAATACGCAGTATTTT	CASSKTPTSGVTNTQYF
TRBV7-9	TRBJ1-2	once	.	TGTGCCAGCAGCCCCAGTGGAGGGCGGAGTTTTAACGGCTACACCTTC	CASSPSGGRSFNGYTF
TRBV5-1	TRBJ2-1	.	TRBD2	TGCGCCAGCCAGCGGGAGGGCACCTACAATGAGCAGTTCTTC	CASQREGTYNEQFF
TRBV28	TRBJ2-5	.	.	TGTGCCAGCAGGCCCCCAGACTTCGGAAATCAAGAGACCCAGTACTTC	CASRPPDFGNQETQYF
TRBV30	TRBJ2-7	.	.	TGTGCCTGGAGCGGAGGGACCCGGCGCCACGAGCAGTACTTC	CAWSGGTRRHEQYF
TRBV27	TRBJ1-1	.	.	TGTGCCAGCAGTTTGGCCAACAGGGCTGAAGCTTTCTTT	CASSLANRAEAFF
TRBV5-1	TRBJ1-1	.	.	TGCGCCAGCAGCTTGGTTCCGGGGGTGGTGAACACTGAAGCTTTCTTT	CASSLVPGVVNTEAFF
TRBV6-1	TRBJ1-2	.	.	TGTGCCAGCAATTATCAACATAACTATGGCTACACCTTC	CASNYQHNYGYTF
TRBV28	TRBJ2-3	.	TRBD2	TGTGCCAGCAGTCAACCCGGGACTAGAAAGATCACGCAGTATTTT	CASSQPGTRKITQYF
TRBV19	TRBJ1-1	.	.	TGTGCCAGTAGTACTATCCTACGGGGGGCGTTCACTGAAGCTTTCTTT	CASSTILRGAFTEAFF
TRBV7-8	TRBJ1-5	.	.	TGTGCCAGCAGCCAAGGGACACCGAGTTTGGAGCCCCAGCATTTT	CASSQGTPSLEPQHF
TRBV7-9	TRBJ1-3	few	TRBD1	TGTGCCAGCACCGGGGGACAGGCGAAGGACTCTGGAAACACCATATATTTT	CASTGGQAKDSGNTIYF
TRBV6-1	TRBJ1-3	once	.	TGTGCCAGCAGGGCGGGCAGCAACCCCACCATATATTTT	CASRAGSNPTIYF
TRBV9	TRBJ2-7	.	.	TGTGCCAGCAGCGTAGAACCCAGGCCCCTTACCGCCAAGCAGTACTTC	CASSVEPRPLTAKQYF
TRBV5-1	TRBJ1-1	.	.	TGCGCCAGCAGCGGGGGCTTGAACACTGAAGCTTTCTTT	CASSGGLNTEAFF
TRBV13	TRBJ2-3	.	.	TGTGCCAGCAGCTTATATTCCTCTAGCACAGATACGCAGTATTTT	CASSLYSSSTDTQYF
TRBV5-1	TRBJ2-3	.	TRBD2	TGCGCCAGCAGCTTTCGAAGCGGGGGCACAGATACGCAGTATTTT	CASSFRSGGTDTQYF
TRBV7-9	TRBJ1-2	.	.	TGTGCCAGCGGGGGGTCCGGCTACACCTTC	CASGGSGYTF
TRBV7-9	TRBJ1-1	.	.	TGTGCCAGCAACAAACAGGGTTCGTGGGGCACTGAAGCTTTCTTT	CASNKQGSWGTEAFF
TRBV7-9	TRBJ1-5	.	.	TGTGCCAGCAGCGACGGACGGACAAATCAGCCCCAGCATTTT	CASSDGRTNQPQHF
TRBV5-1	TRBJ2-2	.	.	TGCGCCAGTAGTACGCTAGCTCCGAACACCGGGGAGCTGTTTTTT	CASSTLAPNTGELFF
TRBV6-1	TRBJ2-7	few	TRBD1	TGTGCCAGCAGTGAATCTGCTGGGACAGGATCCTACGAGCAGTACTTC	CASSESAGTGSYEQYF
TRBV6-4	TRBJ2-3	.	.	TGTGCCAGCAGTGACTCAGCTAGCGGCACAGATACGCAGTATTTT	CASSDSASGTDTQYF
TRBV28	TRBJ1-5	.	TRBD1	TGTGCCAGCAGTTTCCGACAGGGGGTCTTCAATCAGCCCCAGCATTTT	CASSFRQGVFNQPQHF
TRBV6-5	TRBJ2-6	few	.	TGTGCCAGCTATTCAGGCTCTGGGGCCAACGTCCTGACTTTC	CASYSGSGANVLTF
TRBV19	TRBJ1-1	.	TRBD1	TGTGCCAGTAGTCCCAAGACAGGGGGAGCTTTCTTT	CASSPKTGGAFF
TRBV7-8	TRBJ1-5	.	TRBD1	TGTGCCAGCAGCTTAAGGTCGTGGACAGGGCGAAATCAGCCCCAGCATTTT	CASSLRSWTGRNQPQHF
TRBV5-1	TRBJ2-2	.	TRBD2	TGCGCCAGCAGCCGAAGGGAGGGTGACACCGGGGAGCTGTTTTTT	CASSRREGDTGELFF
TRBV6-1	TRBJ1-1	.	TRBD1	TGTGCCAGCAGTTCAGACAGGGTGACGAACACTGAAGCTTTCTTT	CASSSDRVTNTEAFF
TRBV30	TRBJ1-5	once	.	TGTGCCTGGAGCCAACCCTCGACAGGAGGTACCCAGCATTTT	CAWSQPSTGGTQHF
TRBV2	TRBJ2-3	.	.	TGTGCCAGCAAAAGGGGAGCGGGCATTTACACAGATACGCAGTATTTT	CASKRGAGIYTDTQYF
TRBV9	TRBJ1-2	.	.	TGTGCCAGCAGCGCATACTCGGGACTCATCTATGGCTACACCTTC	CASSAYSGLIYGYTF
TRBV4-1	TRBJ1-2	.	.	TGCGCCAGCAGCTGGGATAGCGGAAGGACCGAGTTAAACTATGGCTACACCTTC	CASSWDSGRTELNYGYTF